A selection of T cell receptor beta chains follows, all from one sample in a study of blood T cell repertoires in COVID-19. Profiled with immunoSEQ multiplex PCR; TCRdb holds only in-frame clones, not every one. This sample has approximately 93,000 clones, with roughly 70% found just once. Specimen: peripheral blood. Receptor source: a woman of 80 years or more with acute or convalescent COVID-19. Each CDR3 is given without its conserved first and last residue. Rows may omit the clone size; those that give it use once, few, many or a size class.

V	J	size	CDR3
TRBV11-3	TRBJ2-3	.	ASSSEGLDTDTQY
TRBV10-2	TRBJ1-1	.	ASSLGQVREAF
TRBV2	TRBJ1-5	few	ASSEGQIYYSNQPQH
TRBV4-3	TRBJ2-3	.	ASSQLRGETDTQY
TRBV7-3	TRBJ2-2	.	ASSRGGAGTGELF
TRBV2	TRBJ1-1	.	ASSEAGRNTEAF
TRBV2	TRBJ1-2	.	ASSLQRWIGNDGYT
TRBV19	TRBJ1-1	.	ASSIGGVPNTEAF
TRBV4-2	TRBJ1-1	.	ASSQRGQGAEAF
TRBV7-2	TRBJ2-3	.	ASSLVGSGDTQY
TRBV6-2/TRBV6-3	TRBJ1-3	.	ASSYEGDSGNTIY
TRBV7-6	TRBJ2-7	.	ASSLDRASYEQY
TRBV5-5	TRBJ2-3	.	ASSSTHVTDTQY
TRBV4-1	TRBJ1-4	once	ASSQPLQGAPEKLF
TRBV7-6	TRBJ1-1	.	ASSPTGSHTEAF
TRBV19	TRBJ2-1	once	ASSIVGGEVVNEQF
TRBV4-2	TRBJ1-6	many	ASSQDSGVSTLH
TRBV30	TRBJ1-2	.	AWSDTGEYGYT
TRBV4-1	TRBJ2-3	.	ASSQPRGDTQY
TRBV4-2	TRBJ2-1	few	ASSQDSRGQAYNEQF
TRBV5-6	TRBJ1-1	.	ASRRNLNTEAF
TRBV7-6	TRBJ1-2	once	ASSLGVGQGTHLYT
TRBV14	TRBJ1-2	.	ASSPGTGYGYT
TRBV7-2	TRBJ1-2	few	ASSEQGGGYGYT
TRBV28	TRBJ1-3	many	ASSLYPRDTIY
TRBV7-3	TRBJ2-1	.	ASSLTPRDNEQF
TRBV9	TRBJ1-1	.	ASSLRLYTEAF
TRBV10-3	TRBJ2-5	once	AIREQGARGETQY
TRBV4-2	TRBJ1-5	.	ASSQVDRDNQPQH
TRBV4-1	TRBJ1-5	.	ASSRGTMLINQPQH
TRBV2	TRBJ2-3	.	ASSEYGAGGATQY
TRBV5-5	TRBJ1-5	.	ASSLGGPIQPQH
TRBV19	TRBJ2-5	few	ASSIRTGGWETQY
TRBV18	TRBJ2-7	.	ASSPSDFYEQY
TRBV4-1	TRBJ1-2	.	ASSQDGGKT
TRBV6-6	TRBJ1-1	.	ASSSGQSVTEAF
TRBV19	TRBJ1-2	.	ASRYKGRGFGYT
TRBV28	TRBJ1-2	.	AAIGRATSLNYGYT
TRBV7-2	TRBJ2-3	.	ASSLGHSTDTQY
TRBV7-2	TRBJ2-4	few	ASSLLPRAKNIQY
TRBV16	TRBJ2-1	.	ASSQGGDLSRNEQF
TRBV27	TRBJ1-2	.	ASRATGRYGYT
TRBV30	TRBJ1-1	.	AFERRTGGFSEAF
TRBV5-6	TRBJ1-3	.	ASSFQGARGNTIY
TRBV7-9	TRBJ1-2	.	ASSRGVANYGYT
TRBV2	TRBJ2-5	once	ASSGDSQETQY
TRBV12-3/TRBV12-4	TRBJ1-4	.	ASWQGGEKLF
TRBV7-9	TRBJ2-2	.	ASSLGQGKPTGELF
TRBV18	TRBJ1-2	.	ASSRSGTGINYGYT
TRBV15	TRBJ1-1	.	ATSRGFRDTEAF
TRBV5-1	TRBJ1-3	.	ASSLEGDSTIY
TRBV6-1	TRBJ1-2	.	ASSERGNRGRRGYT
TRBV2	TRBJ2-2	few	ASSGIRNTGELF